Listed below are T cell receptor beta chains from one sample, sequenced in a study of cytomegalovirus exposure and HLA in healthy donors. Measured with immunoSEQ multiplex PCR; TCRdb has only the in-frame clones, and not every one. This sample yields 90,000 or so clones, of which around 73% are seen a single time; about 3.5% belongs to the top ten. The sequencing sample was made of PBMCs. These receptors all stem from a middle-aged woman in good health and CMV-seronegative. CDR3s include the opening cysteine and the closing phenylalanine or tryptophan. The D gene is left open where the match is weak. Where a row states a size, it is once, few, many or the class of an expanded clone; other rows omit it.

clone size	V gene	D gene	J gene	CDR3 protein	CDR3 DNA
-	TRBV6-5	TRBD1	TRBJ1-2	CASSRQGANGYTF	TGTGCCAGCAGTAGACAGGGGGCGAATGGCTACACCTTC
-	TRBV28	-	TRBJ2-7	CASSPLGREQYF	TGTGCCAGCAGTCCGTTGGGGAGGGAGCAGTACTTC
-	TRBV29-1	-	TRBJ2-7	CSVPAGRGSYEQYF	TGCAGCGTTCCCGCGGGGCGGGGATCCTACGAGCAGTACTTC
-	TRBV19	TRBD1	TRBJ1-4	CASSPDRVGEKLFF	TGTGCCAGTAGTCCAGACAGGGTCGGTGAAAAACTGTTTTTT
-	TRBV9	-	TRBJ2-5	CASSDSNRFLETQYF	TGTGCCAGCAGCGACTCAAATCGGTTTTTAGAGACCCAGTACTTC
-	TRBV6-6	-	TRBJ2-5	CASSYRSGSGETQYF	TGTGCCAGCAGTTACAGGAGCGGCTCCGGGGAGACCCAGTACTTC
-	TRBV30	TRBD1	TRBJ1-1	CAWSEQTGTMNTEAFF	TGTGCCTGGAGTGAGCAGACAGGGACGATGAACACTGAAGCTTTCTTT
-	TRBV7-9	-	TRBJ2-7	CASSLVSFYEQYF	TGTGCCAGCAGCTTAGTTAGTTTCTACGAGCAGTACTTC
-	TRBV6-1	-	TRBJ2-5	CASSSVRLLDF	TGTGCCAGCAGCTCAGTGAGACTTTTAGACTTC
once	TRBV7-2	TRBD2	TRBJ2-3	CASSLLAASTDTQYF	TGTGCCAGCAGCCTACTAGCGGCTAGCACAGATACGCAGTATTTT
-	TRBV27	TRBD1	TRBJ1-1	CASSLHRGNTEAFF	TGTGCCAGCAGTTTACACAGGGGGAACACTGAAGCTTTCTTT
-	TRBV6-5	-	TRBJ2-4	CASRRTGEDKNIQYF	TGTGCCAGCAGGCGCACAGGGGAGGACAAAAACATTCAGTACTTC
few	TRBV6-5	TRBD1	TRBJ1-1	CASSYLRGRTEAFF	TGTGCCAGCAGTTACCTTAGGGGGCGGACTGAAGCTTTCTTT
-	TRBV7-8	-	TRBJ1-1	CASSFGTRGTEAFF	TGTGCCAGCAGCTTCGGGACAAGGGGCACTGAAGCTTTCTTT
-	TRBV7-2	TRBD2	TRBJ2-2	CASSFSGSFHTGELFF	TGTGCCAGCAGCTTTAGCGGGAGCTTCCACACCGGGGAGCTGTTTTTT
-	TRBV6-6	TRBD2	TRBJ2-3	CASQRERGTDTQYF	TGTGCCAGCCAGCGGGAGAGAGGAACAGATACGCAGTATTTT